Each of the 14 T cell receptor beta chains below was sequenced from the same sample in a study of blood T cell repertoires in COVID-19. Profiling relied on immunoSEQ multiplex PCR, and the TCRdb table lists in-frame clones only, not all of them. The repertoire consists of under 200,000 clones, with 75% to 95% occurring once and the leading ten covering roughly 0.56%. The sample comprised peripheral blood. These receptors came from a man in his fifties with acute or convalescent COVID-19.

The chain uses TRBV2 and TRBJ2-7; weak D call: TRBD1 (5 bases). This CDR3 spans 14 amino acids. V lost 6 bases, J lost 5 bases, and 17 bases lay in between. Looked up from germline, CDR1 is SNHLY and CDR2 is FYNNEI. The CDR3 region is CASSFRRGSDEQYF. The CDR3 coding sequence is TGTGCCAGCAGCTTTCGTAGGGGATCCGACGAGCAGTACTTC. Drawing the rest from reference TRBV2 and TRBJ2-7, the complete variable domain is EPEVTQTPSHQVTQMGQEVILRCVPISNHLYFYWYRQILGQKVEFLVSFYNNEISEKSEIFDDQFSVERPDGSNFTLKIRSTKLEDSAMYFCASSFRRGSDEQYFGPGTRLTVT.

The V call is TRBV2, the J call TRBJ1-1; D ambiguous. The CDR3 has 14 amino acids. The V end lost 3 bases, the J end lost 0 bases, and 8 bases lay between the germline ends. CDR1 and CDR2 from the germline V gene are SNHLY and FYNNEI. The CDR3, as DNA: TGTGCCAGCAGTGACAAGGGAGTGAACACTGAAGCTTTCTTT. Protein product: CASSDKGVNTEAFF.

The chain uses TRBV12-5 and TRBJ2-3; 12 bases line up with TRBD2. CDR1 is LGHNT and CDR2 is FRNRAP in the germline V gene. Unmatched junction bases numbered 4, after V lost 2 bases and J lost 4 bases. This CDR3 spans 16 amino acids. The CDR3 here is CASGLTSGRPADTQYF. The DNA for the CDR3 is TGTGCTAGTGGTTTGACTAGCGGGAGGCCGGCAGATACGCAGTATTTT. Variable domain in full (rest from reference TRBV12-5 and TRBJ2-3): DARVTQTPRHKVTEMGQEVTMRCQPILGHNTVFWYRQTMMQGLELLAYFRNRAPLDDSGMPKDRFSAEMPDATLATLKIQPSEPRDSAVYFCASGLTSGRPADTQYFGPGTRLTVL.

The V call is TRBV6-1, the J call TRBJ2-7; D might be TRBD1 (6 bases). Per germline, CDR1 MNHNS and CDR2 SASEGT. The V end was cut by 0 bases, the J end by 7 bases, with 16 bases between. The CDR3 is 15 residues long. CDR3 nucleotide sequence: TGTGCCAGCAGTGAAGCAGGCAGGGGACGACTTGAGCAGTACTTC. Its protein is CASSEAGRGRLEQYF.

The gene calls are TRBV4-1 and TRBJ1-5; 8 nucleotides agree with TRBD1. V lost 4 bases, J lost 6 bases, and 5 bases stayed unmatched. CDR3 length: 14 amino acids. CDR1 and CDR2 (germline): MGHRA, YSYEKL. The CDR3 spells CASSPDRVLQPQHF. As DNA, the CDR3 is TGCGCCAGCAGCCCGGACAGGGTCCTTCAGCCCCAGCATTTT.

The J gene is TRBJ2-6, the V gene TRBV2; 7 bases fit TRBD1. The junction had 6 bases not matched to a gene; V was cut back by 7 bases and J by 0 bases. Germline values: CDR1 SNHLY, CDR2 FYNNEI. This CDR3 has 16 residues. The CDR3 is CASKPTGSSGANVLTF. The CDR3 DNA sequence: TGTGCCAGCAAGCCGACAGGGTCCTCTGGGGCCAACGTCCTGACTTTC.

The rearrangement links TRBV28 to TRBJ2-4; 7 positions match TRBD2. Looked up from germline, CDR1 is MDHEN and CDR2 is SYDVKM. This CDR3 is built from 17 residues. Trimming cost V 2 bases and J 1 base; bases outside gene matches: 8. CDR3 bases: TGTGCCAGCAGTTTACGGTGGGGGGAGGGGGCCAAAAACATTCAGTACTTC. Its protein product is CASSLRWGEGAKNIQYF. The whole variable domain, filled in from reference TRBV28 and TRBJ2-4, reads DVKVTQSSRYLVKRTGEKVFLECVQDMDHENMFWYRQDPGLGLRLIYFSYDVKMKEKGDIPEGYSVSREKKERFSLILESASTNQTSMYLCASSLRWGEGAKNIQYFGAGTRLSVL.

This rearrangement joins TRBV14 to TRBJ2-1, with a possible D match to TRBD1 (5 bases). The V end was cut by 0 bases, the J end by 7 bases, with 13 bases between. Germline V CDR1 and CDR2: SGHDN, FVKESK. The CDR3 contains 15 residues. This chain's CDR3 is CASSQDILRGNEQFF. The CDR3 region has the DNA TGTGCCAGCAGCCAAGATATTTTAAGGGGTAATGAGCAGTTCTTC.

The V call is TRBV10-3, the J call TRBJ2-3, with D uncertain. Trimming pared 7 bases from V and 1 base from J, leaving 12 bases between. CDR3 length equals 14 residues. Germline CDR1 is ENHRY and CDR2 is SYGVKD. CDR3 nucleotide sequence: TGTGCCATCAATGGGCCCCCCGGCACAGATACGCAGTATTTT. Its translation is CAINGPPGTDTQYF.

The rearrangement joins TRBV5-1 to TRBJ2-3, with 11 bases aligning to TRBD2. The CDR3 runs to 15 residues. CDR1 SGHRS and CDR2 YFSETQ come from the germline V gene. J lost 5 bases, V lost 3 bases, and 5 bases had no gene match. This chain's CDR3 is CASSSLAGEVDTQYF. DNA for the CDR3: TGCGCCAGCAGCTCACTAGCGGGGGAAGTAGATACGCAGTATTTT.

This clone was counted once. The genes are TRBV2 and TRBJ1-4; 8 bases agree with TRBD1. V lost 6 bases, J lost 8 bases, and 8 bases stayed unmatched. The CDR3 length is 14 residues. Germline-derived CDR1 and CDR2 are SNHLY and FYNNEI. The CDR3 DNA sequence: TGTGCCAGCAGCGAACAGGGGGTGTTGGAAAAACTGTTTTTT. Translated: CASSEQGVLEKLFF.

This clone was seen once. As DNA, the CDR3 is TGTGCCAGCAGTTATAGCGGAGTTTATGGCTACACCTTC. Translation gives CASSYSGVYGYTF. The chain uses TRBV6-5 and TRBJ1-2, with no clear D. This CDR3 comprises 13 residues. V lost 3 bases to trimming and J lost 5 bases, with 10 bases between them. The V gene's germline CDR1 is MNHEY and CDR2 SVGAGI.

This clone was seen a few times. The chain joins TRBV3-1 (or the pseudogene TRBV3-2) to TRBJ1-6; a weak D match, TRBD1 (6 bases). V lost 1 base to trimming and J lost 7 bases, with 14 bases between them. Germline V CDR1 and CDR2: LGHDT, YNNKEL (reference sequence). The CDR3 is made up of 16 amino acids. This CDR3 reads CASSQVTGMWNSPLHF. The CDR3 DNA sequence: TGTGCCAGCAGCCAAGTCACAGGGATGTGGAATTCACCCCTCCACTTT.

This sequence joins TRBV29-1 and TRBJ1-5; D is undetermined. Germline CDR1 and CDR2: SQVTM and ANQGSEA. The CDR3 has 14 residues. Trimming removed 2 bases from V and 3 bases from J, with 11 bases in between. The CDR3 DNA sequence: TGCAGCGTTGAAAGAGCCACTTTCAATCAGCCCCAGCATTTT. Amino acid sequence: CSVERATFNQPQHF.